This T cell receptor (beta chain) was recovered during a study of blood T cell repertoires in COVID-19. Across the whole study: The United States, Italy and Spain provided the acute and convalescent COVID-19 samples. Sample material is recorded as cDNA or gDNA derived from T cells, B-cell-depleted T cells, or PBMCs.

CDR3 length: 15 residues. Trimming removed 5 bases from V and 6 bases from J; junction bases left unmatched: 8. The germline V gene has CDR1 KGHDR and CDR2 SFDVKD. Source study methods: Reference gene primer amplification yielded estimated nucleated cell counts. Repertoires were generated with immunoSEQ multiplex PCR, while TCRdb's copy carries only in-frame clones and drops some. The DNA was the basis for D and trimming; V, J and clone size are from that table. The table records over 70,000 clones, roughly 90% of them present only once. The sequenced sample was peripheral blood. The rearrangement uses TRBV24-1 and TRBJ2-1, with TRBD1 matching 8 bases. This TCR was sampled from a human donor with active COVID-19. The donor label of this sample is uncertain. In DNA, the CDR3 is TGTGCCACCAGTGGCGACAGGGGTATTTCCAATGAGCAGTTCTTC. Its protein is CATSGDRGISNEQFF.